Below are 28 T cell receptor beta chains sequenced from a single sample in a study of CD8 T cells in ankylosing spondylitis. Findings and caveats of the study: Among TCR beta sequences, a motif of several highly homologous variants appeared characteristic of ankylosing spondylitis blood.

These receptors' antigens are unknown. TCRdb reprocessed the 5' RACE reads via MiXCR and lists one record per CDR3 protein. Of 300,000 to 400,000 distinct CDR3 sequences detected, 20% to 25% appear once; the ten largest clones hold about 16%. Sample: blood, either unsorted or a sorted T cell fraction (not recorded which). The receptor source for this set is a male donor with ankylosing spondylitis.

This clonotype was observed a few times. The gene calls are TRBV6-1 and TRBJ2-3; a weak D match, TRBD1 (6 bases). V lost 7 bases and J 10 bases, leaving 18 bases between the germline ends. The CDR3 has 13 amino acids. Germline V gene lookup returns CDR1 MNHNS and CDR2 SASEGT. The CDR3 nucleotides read TGTGCCAGCACCTCAAACGTACAGGGAGCGCAGTATTTT. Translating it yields CASTSNVQGAQYF.

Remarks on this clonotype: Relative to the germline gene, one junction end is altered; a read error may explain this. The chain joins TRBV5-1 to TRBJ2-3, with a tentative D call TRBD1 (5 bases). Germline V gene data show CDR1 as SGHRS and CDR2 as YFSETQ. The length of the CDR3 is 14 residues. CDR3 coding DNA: TGCGCCAGCAGCCCCTCTGGGGCCACAGGTACGCAGTATTTT. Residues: CASSPSGATGTQYF.

CDR3 sequence: CASSYFGPYNEQFF. The CDR3 DNA reads as TGTGCCAGCAGTTATTTCGGACCCTACAATGAGCAGTTCTTC. J is TRBJ2-1 and V is TRBV6-2 or TRBV6-3; unclear D gene. The CDR3 contains 14 residues. V was clipped by 3 bases and J by 2 bases, with 8 bases between them. Germline V gene lookup returns CDR1 MNHEY and CDR2 SVGEGT.

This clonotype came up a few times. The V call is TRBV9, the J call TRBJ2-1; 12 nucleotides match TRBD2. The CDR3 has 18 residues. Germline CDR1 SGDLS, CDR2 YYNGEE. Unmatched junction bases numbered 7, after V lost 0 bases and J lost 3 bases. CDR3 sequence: CASSVGTSGRYGYNEQFF. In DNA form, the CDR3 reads TGTGCCAGCAGCGTAGGTACTAGCGGGAGGTATGGCTACAATGAGCAGTTCTTC.

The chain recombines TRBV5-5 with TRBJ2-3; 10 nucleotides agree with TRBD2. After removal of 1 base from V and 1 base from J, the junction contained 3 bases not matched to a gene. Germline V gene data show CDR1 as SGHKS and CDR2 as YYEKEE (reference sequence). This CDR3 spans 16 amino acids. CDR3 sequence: CASSLFLAGGTDTQYF. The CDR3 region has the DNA TGTGCCAGCAGCTTGTTCCTAGCGGGAGGCACAGATACGCAGTATTTT.

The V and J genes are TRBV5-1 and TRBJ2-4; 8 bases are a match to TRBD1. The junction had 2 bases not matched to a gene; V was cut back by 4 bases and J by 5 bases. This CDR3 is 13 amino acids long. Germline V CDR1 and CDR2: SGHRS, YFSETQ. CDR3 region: CASSPGGENIQYF. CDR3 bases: TGCGCCAGCAGCCCAGGGGGCGAAAACATTCAGTACTTC. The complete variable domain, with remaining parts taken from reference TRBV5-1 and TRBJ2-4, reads KAGVTQTPRYLIKTRGQQVTLSCSPISGHRSVSWYQQTPGQGLQFLFEYFSETQRNKGNFPGRFSGRQFSNSRSEMNVSTLELGDSALYLCASSPGGENIQYFGAGTRLSVL.

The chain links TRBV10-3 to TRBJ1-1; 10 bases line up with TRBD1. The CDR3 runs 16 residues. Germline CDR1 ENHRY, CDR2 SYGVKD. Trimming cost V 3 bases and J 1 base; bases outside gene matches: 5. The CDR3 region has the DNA TGTGCCATCAGTGAACTGGACAGGGGGGGGAACACTGAAGCTTTCTTT. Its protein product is CAISELDRGGNTEAFF.

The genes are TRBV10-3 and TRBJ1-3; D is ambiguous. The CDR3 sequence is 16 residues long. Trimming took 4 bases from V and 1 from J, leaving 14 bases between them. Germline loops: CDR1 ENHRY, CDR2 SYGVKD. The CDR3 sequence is CAISGFGFPSGNTIYF. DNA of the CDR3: TGTGCCATCAGTGGGTTCGGTTTCCCTTCTGGAAACACCATATATTTT.

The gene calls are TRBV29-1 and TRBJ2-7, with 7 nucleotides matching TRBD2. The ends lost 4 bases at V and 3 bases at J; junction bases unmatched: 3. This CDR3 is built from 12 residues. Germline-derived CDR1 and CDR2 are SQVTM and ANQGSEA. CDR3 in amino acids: CSVASSGYEQYF. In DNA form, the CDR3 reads TGCAGCGTTGCATCTAGCGGCTACGAGCAGTACTTC.

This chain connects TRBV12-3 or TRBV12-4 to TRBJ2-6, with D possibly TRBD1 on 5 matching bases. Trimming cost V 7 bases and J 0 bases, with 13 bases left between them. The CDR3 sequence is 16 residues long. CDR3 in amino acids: CASTQGVPSGANVLTF. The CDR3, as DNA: TGTGCCAGCACCCAAGGGGTGCCCTCTGGGGCCAACGTCCTGACTTTC.

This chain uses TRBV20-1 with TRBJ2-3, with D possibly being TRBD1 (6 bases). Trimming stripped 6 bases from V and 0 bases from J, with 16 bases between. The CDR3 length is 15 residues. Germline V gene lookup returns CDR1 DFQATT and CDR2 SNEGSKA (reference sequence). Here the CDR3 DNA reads TGCAGTGCAACCCCGGGACACCTAAGCACAGATACGCAGTATTTT. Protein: CSATPGHLSTDTQYF.

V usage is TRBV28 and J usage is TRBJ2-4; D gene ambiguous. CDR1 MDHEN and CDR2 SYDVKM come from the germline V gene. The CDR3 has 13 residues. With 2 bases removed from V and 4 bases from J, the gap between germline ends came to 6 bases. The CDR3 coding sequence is TGTGCCAGCAGTTTAGGCCAGAAAAACATTCAGTACTTC. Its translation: CASSLGQKNIQYF. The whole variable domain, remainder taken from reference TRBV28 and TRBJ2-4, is DVKVTQSSRYLVKRTGEKVFLECVQDMDHENMFWYRQDPGLGLRLIYFSYDVKMKEKGDIPEGYSVSREKKERFSLILESASTNQTSMYLCASSLGQKNIQYFGAGTRLSVL.

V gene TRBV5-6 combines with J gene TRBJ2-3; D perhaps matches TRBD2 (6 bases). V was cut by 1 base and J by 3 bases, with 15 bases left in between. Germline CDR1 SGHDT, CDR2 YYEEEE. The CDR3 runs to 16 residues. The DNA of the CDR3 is TGTGCCAGCAGCTTGTCTCTAGCGCGGTTTACAGATACGCAGTATTTT. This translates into CASSLSLARFTDTQYF.

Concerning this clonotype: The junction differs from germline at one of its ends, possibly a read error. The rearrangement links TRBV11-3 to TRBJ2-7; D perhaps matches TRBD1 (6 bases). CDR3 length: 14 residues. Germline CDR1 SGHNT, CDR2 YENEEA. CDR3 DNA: TGTGCCAGCCGCTTAGGACAGTCCTCCTACGAGCAGTACTTC. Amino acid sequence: CASRLGQSSYEQYF.

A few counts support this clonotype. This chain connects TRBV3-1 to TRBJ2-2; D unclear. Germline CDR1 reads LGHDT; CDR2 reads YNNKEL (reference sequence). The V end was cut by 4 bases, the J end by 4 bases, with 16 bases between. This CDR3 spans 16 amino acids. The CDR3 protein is CASSLPSAPPTGELFF. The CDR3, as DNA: TGTGCCAGCAGCCTTCCCTCTGCGCCACCCACCGGGGAGCTGTTTTTT. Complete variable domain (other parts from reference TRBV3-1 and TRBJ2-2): DTAVSQTPKYLVTQMGNDKSIKCEQNLGHDTMYWYKQDSKKFLKIMFSYNNKELIINETVPNRFSPKSPDKAHLNLHINSLELGDSAVYFCASSLPSAPPTGELFFGEGSRLTVL.

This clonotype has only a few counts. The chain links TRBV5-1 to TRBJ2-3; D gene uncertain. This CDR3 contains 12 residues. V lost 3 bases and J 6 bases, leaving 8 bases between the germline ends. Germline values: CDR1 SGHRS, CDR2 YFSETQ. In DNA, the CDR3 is TGCGCCAGCAGCTATGGTGGGGATACGCAGTATTTT. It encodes CASSYGGDTQYF.

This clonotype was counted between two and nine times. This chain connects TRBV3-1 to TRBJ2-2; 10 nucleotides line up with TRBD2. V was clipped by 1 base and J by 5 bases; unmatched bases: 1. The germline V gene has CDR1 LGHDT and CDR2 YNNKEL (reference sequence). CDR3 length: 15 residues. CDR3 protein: CASSQAAGGTGELFF. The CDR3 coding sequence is TGTGCCAGCAGCCAAGCAGCGGGAGGGACCGGGGAGCTGTTTTTT. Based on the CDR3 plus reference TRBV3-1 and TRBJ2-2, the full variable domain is DTAVSQTPKYLVTQMGNDKSIKCEQNLGHDTMYWYKQDSKKFLKIMFSYNNKELIINETVPNRFSPKSPDKAHLNLHINSLELGDSAVYFCASSQAAGGTGELFFGEGSRLTVL.

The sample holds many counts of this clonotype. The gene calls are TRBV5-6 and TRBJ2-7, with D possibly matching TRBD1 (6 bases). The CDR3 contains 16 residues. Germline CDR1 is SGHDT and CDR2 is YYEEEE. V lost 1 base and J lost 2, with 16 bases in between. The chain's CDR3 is CASSLRGQLSTYEQYF. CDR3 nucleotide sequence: TGTGCCAGCAGCTTGCGGGGACAATTATCCACCTACGAGCAGTACTTC.

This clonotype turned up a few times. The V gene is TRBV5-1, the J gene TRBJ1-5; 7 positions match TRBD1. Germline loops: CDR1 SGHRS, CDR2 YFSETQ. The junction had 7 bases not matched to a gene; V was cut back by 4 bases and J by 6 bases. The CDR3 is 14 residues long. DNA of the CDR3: TGCGCCAGCAGCGTAACAGGGGACGGTCAGCCCCAGCATTTT. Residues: CASSVTGDGQPQHF.

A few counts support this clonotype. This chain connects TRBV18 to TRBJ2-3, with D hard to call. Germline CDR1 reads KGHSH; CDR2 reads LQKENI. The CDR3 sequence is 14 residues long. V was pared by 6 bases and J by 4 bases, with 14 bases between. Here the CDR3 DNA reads TGTGCCAGCTCCGGGCCCGGCAAAGCAGATACGCAGTATTTT. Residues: CASSGPGKADTQYF.

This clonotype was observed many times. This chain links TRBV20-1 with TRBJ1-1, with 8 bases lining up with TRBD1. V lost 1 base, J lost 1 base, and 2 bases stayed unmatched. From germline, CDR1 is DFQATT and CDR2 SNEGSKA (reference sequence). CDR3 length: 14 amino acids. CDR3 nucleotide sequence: TGCAGTGCTAGAGGACAGGGGTCGAACACTGAAGCTTTCTTT. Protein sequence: CSARGQGSNTEAFF.

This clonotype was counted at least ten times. CDR3 DNA sequence: TGCGCCAGCAGCCAGCCCTCTGCGTTGGAGCTGTTTTTT. It is translated as CASSQPSALELFF. The chain couples TRBV4-1 to TRBJ2-2, with D unclear. Trimming took off 3 bases at V and 10 bases at J, with 12 bases between the two ends. The CDR3 is 13 residues long. From germline, CDR1 is MGHRA and CDR2 YSYEKL.

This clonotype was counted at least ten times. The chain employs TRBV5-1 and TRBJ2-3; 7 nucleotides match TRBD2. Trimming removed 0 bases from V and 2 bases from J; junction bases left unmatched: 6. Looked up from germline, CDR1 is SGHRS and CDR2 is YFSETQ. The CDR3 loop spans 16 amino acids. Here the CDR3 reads CASSLALAVLTDTQYF. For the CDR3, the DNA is TGCGCCAGCAGCTTGGCGCTAGCGGTACTCACAGATACGCAGTATTTT.

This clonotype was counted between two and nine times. CDR3 residues: CASSLTSGMDTQYF. CDR3 DNA: TGTGCCAGCAGCTTAACTAGCGGGATGGATACGCAGTATTTT. This rearrangement joins TRBV7-2 to TRBJ2-3, with 10 bases matching TRBD2. Looked up from germline, CDR1 is SGHTA and CDR2 is FQGNSA. V was pared by 2 bases and J by 6 bases, with 2 bases of the junction left unmatched. The CDR3 runs 14 residues. Complete variable domain (other parts from reference TRBV7-2 and TRBJ2-3): GAGVSQSPSNKVTEKGKDVELRCDPISGHTALYWYRQSLGQGLEFLIYFQGNSAPDKSGLPSDRFSAERTGGSVSTLTIQRTQQEDSAVYLCASSLTSGMDTQYFGPGTRLTVL.

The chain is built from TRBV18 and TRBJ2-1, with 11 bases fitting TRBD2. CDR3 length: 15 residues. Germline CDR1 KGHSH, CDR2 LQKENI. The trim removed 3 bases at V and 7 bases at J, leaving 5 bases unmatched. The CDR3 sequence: CASSPGTSGPNEQFF. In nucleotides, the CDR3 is TGTGCCAGCTCACCCGGGACTAGCGGACCGAATGAGCAGTTCTTC.

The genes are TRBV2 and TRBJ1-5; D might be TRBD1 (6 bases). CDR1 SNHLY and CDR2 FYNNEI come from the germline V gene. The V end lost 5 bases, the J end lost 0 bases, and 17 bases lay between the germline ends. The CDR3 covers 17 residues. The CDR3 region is CASSSTGTYYSNQPQHF. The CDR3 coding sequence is TGTGCCAGCAGTTCGACCGGGACATACTATAGCAATCAGCCCCAGCATTTT.

The CDR3 spells CASSTLAGQLGDTQYF. CDR3 sequence (DNA): TGTGCCAGCAGTACCCTAGCGGGGCAGCTAGGAGATACGCAGTATTTT. The chain carries TRBV6-2 or TRBV6-3 and TRBJ2-3; 9 bases align to TRBD2. Germline CDR1 and CDR2: MNHEY and SVGEGT. V dropped 5 bases and J dropped 5; count of bases not matched to a gene: 11. CDR3 length: 16 amino acids.

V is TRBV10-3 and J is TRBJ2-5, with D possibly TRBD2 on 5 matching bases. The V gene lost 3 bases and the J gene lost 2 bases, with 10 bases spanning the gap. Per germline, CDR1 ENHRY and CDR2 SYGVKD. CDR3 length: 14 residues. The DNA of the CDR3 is TGTGCCATCAGTGATCAGGACTGGCAAGAGACCCAGTACTTC. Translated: CAISDQDWQETQYF.